This T cell receptor beta chain was identified during a study of blood T cell repertoires in COVID-19. Study in general: Material from acute and convalescent COVID-19 was sourced from the United States, Italy and Spain. T cells, B-cell-depleted T cells, or PBMCs provided the cDNA or gDNA that served as material.

Allocation to cohorts depended on clinical history reported by the participants. Looked up from germline, CDR1 is MDHEN and CDR2 is SYDVKM. The CDR3 consists of 14 residues. V was shortened by 6 bases and J by 4 bases, with 15 bases between the two germline ends. In the original processing: By means of reference gene primer amplification, nucleated cell counts were estimated. Data came from immunoSEQ multiplex PCR; TCRdb stores just in-frame clones and leaves some out. V, J and clone size are taken as reported in that table, and D and trimming were inferred from the DNA itself. The sample records around 250,000 clones, about 90% being singletons.

Material: PBMCs or T cells enriched from blood (not recorded which). The rearrangement links TRBV28 to TRBJ1-2; D is perhaps TRBD1 (5 bases). The receptor was derived from a woman aged 35 to 49 who had been exposed to COVID-19. The CDR3 is CASSLGQGIYGYTF. CDR3 DNA sequence: TGTGCCAGCAGCCTGGGGCAGGGAATCTATGGCTACACCTTC.